This paragraph covers one T cell receptor beta chain sequence. The clone's antigen remains unknown. No much larger clonotype is one base removed from it; base qualities were not supplied. The CDR3, cysteine through phenylalanine, is 14 amino acids long. The only DNA kept is the CDR3, 42 bases in frame from the first base. CDR1 and CDR2 (SGHNT, YENEEA) derive from the germline V gene. Trimming at the junction amounts to 7 bases on V and 0 bases on J, and the germline ends lie 11 bases apart. This entry belongs to a study of monozygotic twins with cystic fibrosis (dated by TCRdb to about 2021). In terms of the full investigation: Barcoded libraries were prepared from about 3 micrograms of fragmented DNA with 15 PCR cycles. To assess genetic influence on V and J gene usage, the study compared TCR beta repertoires within and across 16 monozygotic twin pairs with cystic fibrosis. Made up mostly of children and adolescents, the cohort included ten female and six male twin pairs ranging in age from about 2.0 to 36.4 years, with a median of about 9.1 years. Twins were ranked among 1,000 to 1,300 cohort participants for weight-for-height and FEVPerc (FEV1 disease centile) at the day of blood sampling. Data for three of the twin pairs had already been reported earlier in a different context. The full study reports these points: Simpson clonality was generally low (median about 0.009), suggesting a naive-dominated repertoire, with higher clonality in the most severely affected patients. V gene usage was most similar to the co-twin for 13 of 16 pairs, and J usage for 8 of 16 pairs, suggesting genetic constraints. Only a small cohort was studied, and no association of shared CDR3 numbers with age, concordance or disease severity was found. Nucleotide-identical clonotype sharing was significantly higher within monozygotic CF twin pairs than between unrelated CF individuals (P = 0.000026, Mann-Whitney).

TCR beta CDR3 regions were amplified by multiplex PCR using the immunoSEQ immune profiling system, following the manufacturer's instructions. An Illumina NextSeq system was used to carry out the sequencing. The study's own analysis went as follows. The immunoSEQ Analyzer platform handled processing of the sequence data, and clonality was calculated by taking the square root of Simpson's index of productive rearrangements. Similarity in V and J usage was quantified by Jensen-Shannon distance, and CDR3 generation probabilities were calculated with OLGA. Shared CDR3 sequences were searched in the immuneACCESS database (August 2020) and in VDJdb (December 2020). TCRdb took over this immuneACCESS table, retaining in-frame rearrangements with V and J assigned. Such tables are incomplete; in checked studies, under half of the missing clones stem from an unresolved V gene, and the remainder is unexplained. V and J calls and clone size are copied from that table; D and trimming were computed from the DNA. The sample has more than 9,500 clones on record, roughly nine tenths of them singletons. Together, the top ten hold roughly 5.9% of the sample.

The twin pairs came from the European Cystic Fibrosis Twin and Sibling Study Cohort, a cohort that recruited patients from over a hundred CF clinics across 14 European countries. Zygosity and CFTR genotype were verified in-house, and zygosity was tested by multiplex PCR of nine short tandem repeat loci. Peripheral blood was sampled from each twin, and clinical parameters were recorded on the day of blood sampling. Genomic DNA was isolated from peripheral blood cells with phenol/chloroform and kept in TE buffer at 4 degrees C. This sequence was found in a boy aged 2 to 10 with cystic fibrosis. The sample consisted of blood. The rearranged chain carries TRBV11-3 and TRBJ2-3; no confident D gene assignment can be made. The CDR3 reads as follows: CASTLTRSTDTQYF. DNA sequence: TGTGCCAGCACCCTGACACGGAGCACAGATACGCAGTATTTT.